A single TCR beta chain is shown here with its context. As processed by the authors: The authors estimated nucleated cell counts from reference gene primer amplification. The data were produced by immunoSEQ multiplex PCR, yet TCRdb's version contains in-frame clones alone and is incomplete. V and J calls and clone size are copied from that table; D and trimming were computed from the DNA. Of 100,000 to 150,000 clones in the sample, about 85% were seen once. The data stem from a study of blood T cell repertoires in COVID-19. Study summary: Both acute and convalescent COVID-19 samples were obtained from the United States, Italy and Spain. Sources were T cells, B-cell-depleted T cells, or PBMCs; the material itself was cDNA or gDNA.

With 5 bases clipped from V and 5 bases from J, the junction kept 9 bases outside the gene matches. Germline V lookup: CDR1 LNHDA, CDR2 SQIVND (reference sequence). The CDR3 totals 15 residues. The sequenced material came from peripheral blood. The V call is TRBV19, the J call TRBJ1-5; 7 bases agree with TRBD1. This clonotype was sampled from a woman older than 75 with acute or convalescent COVID-19. The CDR3 DNA reads as TGTGCCAGTAGTGACCGGGACAGACCTTATCAGCCCCAGCATTTT. Translating gives CASSDRDRPYQPQHF.